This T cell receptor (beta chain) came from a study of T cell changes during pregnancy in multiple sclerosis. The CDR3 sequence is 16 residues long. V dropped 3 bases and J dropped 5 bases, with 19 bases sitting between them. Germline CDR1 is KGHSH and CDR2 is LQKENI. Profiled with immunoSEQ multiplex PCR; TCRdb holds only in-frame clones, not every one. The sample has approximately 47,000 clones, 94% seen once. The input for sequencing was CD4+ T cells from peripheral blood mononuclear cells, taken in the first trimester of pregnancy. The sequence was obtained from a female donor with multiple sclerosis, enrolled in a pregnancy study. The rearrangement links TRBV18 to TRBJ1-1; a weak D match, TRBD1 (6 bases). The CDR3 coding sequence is TGTGCCAGCTCACCTTCTGTAACAGGGACCGGGACTGAAGCTTTCTTT. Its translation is CASSPSVTGTGTEAFF. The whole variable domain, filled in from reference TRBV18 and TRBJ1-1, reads NAGVMQNPRHLVRRRGQEARLRCSPMKGHSHVYWYRQLPEEGLKFMVYLQKENIIDESGMPKERFSAEFPKEGPSILRIQQVVRGDSAAYFCASSPSVTGTGTEAFFGQGTRLTVV.